Shown below are 30 T cell receptor beta chains from a single sample sequenced in a study of T-cell reconstitution after alpha-beta-depleted transplantation in children. Unique molecular identifiers were incorporated during preparation of the TCRbeta library. TCRdb reprocessed the PCR reads via MiXCR and lists one record per CDR3 protein. In the table there are hundreds of thousands of distinct CDR3 sequences, roughly 15% of which are singletons. Sequenced here: PBMCs from the stem cell graft donor, sampled from the stem cell graft. The receptors derive from a human donor who donated a stem cell graft to a child with acute myeloid leukemia.

This clonotype was recorded a few times. The chain couples TRBV7-2 to TRBJ2-2; D is unresolved. Germline V CDR1 and CDR2: SGHTA, FQGNSA. CDR3 length equals 12 residues. V shed 3 bases and J shed 10 bases, with 9 bases lying between them. Here the CDR3 DNA reads TGTGCCAGCAGCTTGATTGACCCGGAGCTGTTTTTT. Translation gives CASSLIDPELFF.

The chain is built from TRBV11-2 and TRBJ1-3; D is ambiguous. This CDR3 has 18 residues. CDR1 SGHAT and CDR2 FQNNGV come from the germline V gene. Between the trimmed V and J ends, which lost 5 bases and 2 bases, there was a span of 22 bases. The CDR3 reads CASSPPRDGPTPGNTIYF. CDR3 coding DNA: TGTGCCAGCAGCCCACCTCGAGACGGCCCAACGCCTGGAAACACCATATATTTT.

The chain has TRBV7-8 and TRBJ2-3; no reliable D call. From germline, CDR1 is SGHVS and CDR2 FQNEAQ. This CDR3 spans 13 amino acids. V was pared by 7 bases and J by 4 bases, with 12 bases between. CDR3 nucleotides: TGTGCCAGCACCCCGGAGTTCCCAGATACGCAGTATTTT. Its translation is CASTPEFPDTQYF.

This clonotype was seen a few times. This chain links TRBV4-3 with TRBJ2-1; 11 nucleotides line up with TRBD1. V shed 1 base and J 5 bases; nucleotides not matched to a gene: 7. Germline V gene data show CDR1 as LGHNA and CDR2 as YSLEER. The CDR3 consists of 17 residues. CDR3: CASSQGWTGGSNNEQFF. The CDR3, as DNA: TGCGCCAGCAGCCAAGGGTGGACAGGGGGCTCTAACAATGAGCAGTTCTTC.

At least ten counts were recorded for this clonotype. V usage is TRBV11-2 and J usage is TRBJ2-7; no clear D gene. The CDR3 has 13 amino acids. Germline V gene data show CDR1 as SGHAT and CDR2 as FQNNGV. V was cut by 8 bases and J by 3 bases, with 14 bases left in between. This CDR3 is CASWRLDGYEQYF. DNA for the CDR3: TGTGCCAGCTGGCGTCTAGACGGCTACGAGCAGTACTTC.

This clonotype showed up just a few times. The chain has TRBV10-3 and TRBJ1-2; D not resolved. CDR3 length: 16 residues. Germline CDR1 ENHRY, CDR2 SYGVKD. Trimming stripped 0 bases from V and 0 bases from J, with 11 bases between. CDR3 DNA sequence: TGTGCCATCAGTGAGTCGACTTCGGGCACTAACTATGGCTACACCTTC. Its translation is CAISESTSGTNYGYTF.

This clonotype was detected many times. The chain joins TRBV9 to TRBJ1-1; D is uncertain. The CDR3 loop spans 13 amino acids. Trimming took off 2 bases at V and 1 base at J, with 6 bases between the two ends. CDR1 SGDLS and CDR2 YYNGEE come from the germline V gene. The CDR3 sequence is CASSVRGNTEAFF. For the CDR3, the DNA is TGTGCCAGCAGCGTCCGGGGGAACACTGAAGCTTTCTTT. The full variable domain, in which reference TRBV9 and TRBJ1-1 provide the parts outside the CDR3, is DSGVTQTPKHLITATGQRVTLRCSPRSGDLSVYWYQQSLDQGLQFLIQYYNGEERAKGNILERFSAQQFPDLHSELNLSSLELGDSALYFCASSVRGNTEAFFGQGTRLTVV.

Many counts were recorded for this clonotype. V usage is TRBV12-3 or TRBV12-4 and J usage is TRBJ2-1; D unclear. The CDR3 runs to 14 residues. V gave up 4 bases and J gave up 8 bases, with 15 bases separating them. DNA of the CDR3: TGTGCCAGCAGTTCGGAAGGCCCGCTGGATGAGCAGTTCTTC. It codes for CASSSEGPLDEQFF.

The rearrangement uses TRBV5-6 and TRBJ2-6, with D uncertain. The CDR3 has 18 residues. CDR1 and CDR2 from the germline V gene are SGHDT and YYEEEE. V lost 1 base and J lost 0, with 14 bases in between. CDR3 in amino acids: CASSLRTGASSGANVLTF. As DNA, the CDR3 is TGTGCCAGCAGCTTGCGTACTGGCGCTTCCTCTGGGGCCAACGTCCTGACTTTC.

The J gene is TRBJ1-1, the V gene TRBV6-1, with D possibly TRBD1 on 5 matching bases. This CDR3 is 13 amino acids long. Trimming stripped 1 base from V and 13 bases from J, with 16 bases between. Germline lookup yields CDR1 MNHNS and CDR2 SASEGT. CDR3 nucleotide sequence: TGTGCCAGCAGTGAAGGCATGGGGACTAAATTTTTCTTT. It specifies CASSEGMGTKFFF.

This clonotype was counted only a few times. The rearrangement links TRBV25-1 to TRBJ1-2, with D hard to call. The germline gives CDR1 MGHDK, CDR2 SYGVNS. Trimming cost V 1 base and J 6 bases, with 9 bases left between them. The CDR3 length is 13 residues. This chain's CDR3 is CASSESGFHGYTF. The CDR3 DNA is TGTGCCAGCAGTGAATCAGGTTTTCATGGCTACACCTTC.

This clonotype was found a few times. The chain combines TRBV10-2 with TRBJ1-3, with D uncertain. This CDR3 has 16 residues. Looked up from germline, CDR1 is WSHSY and CDR2 is SAAADI. V lost 0 bases and J 0 bases, leaving 9 bases between the germline ends. For the CDR3, the DNA is TGCGCCAGCAGTGAGTCTAGGCACAGCTCTGGAAACACCATATATTTT. The encoded protein is CASSESRHSSGNTIYF.

This clonotype was seen at least ten times. V is TRBV20-1 and J is TRBJ1-3; weak D call: TRBD1 (6 bases). CDR3 length: 13 residues. Germline V gene data show CDR1 as DFQATT and CDR2 as SNEGSKA (reference sequence). Between the trimmed V and J ends, which lost 5 bases and 2 bases, there was a span of 10 bases. CDR3 nucleotides: TGCAGTGCTGGTCAGGGGACTGGAAACACCATATATTTT. Translating it yields CSAGQGTGNTIYF.

The V call is TRBV11-2, the J call TRBJ1-1; D might be TRBD1 (5 bases). The CDR3 contains 18 residues. Germline loops: CDR1 SGHAT, CDR2 FQNNGV. The V end lost 1 base, the J end lost 0 bases, and 18 bases lay between the germline ends. The CDR3 DNA reads as TGTGCCAGCAGCTTAGTTCTCAGAAGGGGTCTCCTGAACACTGAAGCTTTCTTT. Its protein is CASSLVLRRGLLNTEAFF. Full variable domain (rest looked up from reference TRBV11-2 and TRBJ1-1): EAGVAQSPRYKIIEKRQSVAFWCNPISGHATLYWYQQILGQGPKLLIQFQNNGVVDDSQLPKDRFSAERLKGVDSTLKIQPAKLEDSAVYLCASSLVLRRGLLNTEAFFGQGTRLTVV.

The chain is built from TRBV6-5 and TRBJ1-5; D gene uncertain. Looked up from germline, CDR1 is MNHEY and CDR2 is SVGAGI. V lost 0 bases to trimming and J lost 7 bases, with 13 bases between them. CDR3 length: 15 amino acids. The CDR3 spells CASSYSRRPPQPQHF. CDR3 bases: TGTGCCAGCAGTTACTCGAGAAGGCCCCCACAGCCCCAGCATTTT.

This clonotype has a count of ten or more. This chain joins TRBV20-1 and TRBJ1-6; D remains unclear. The CDR3 has 12 amino acids. The V and J ends lost 7 bases and 7 bases respectively, with 11 bases between them. Germline-derived CDR1 and CDR2 are DFQATT and SNEGSKA (reference sequence). The CDR3 coding sequence is TGCAGTGGGAAGGGTGCCAATTCACCCCTCCACTTT. Encoded protein: CSGKGANSPLHF.

This clonotype has at least ten counts. The J gene is TRBJ2-1, the V gene TRBV28; no clear D gene. Germline CDR1 reads MDHEN; CDR2 reads SYDVKM. V was shortened by 3 bases and J by 12 bases, with 15 bases between the two germline ends. The CDR3 has 13 amino acids. The chain's CDR3 is CASSFSSQFGQFF. In DNA, the CDR3 is TGTGCCAGCAGTTTTTCCTCACAGTTTGGGCAGTTCTTC.

The sample holds many counts of this clonotype. The CDR3 loop reads CSAAYRDYPSYEQYV. The CDR3 DNA follows: TGCAGTGCTGCCTACCGGGACTACCCATCCTACGAGCAGTACGTC. The chain uses TRBV20-1 and TRBJ2-7, with TRBD2 matching 7 bases. The CDR3 is 15 amino acids. Germline values: CDR1 DFQATT, CDR2 SNEGSKA (reference sequence). Trimming cost V 5 bases and J 1 base; bases outside gene matches: 11.

Regarding this clonotype: This may arise from a read error, as a much more abundant clone is one base away. This sequence joins TRBV11-2 and TRBJ2-7, with 9 bases that match TRBD1. CDR1 SGHAT and CDR2 FQNNGV come from the germline V gene. The CDR3 totals 14 residues. The CDR3 is CASSPGQGNYDQYF. The CDR3 region has the DNA TGTGCCAGCAGCCCGGGACAGGGTAACTACGACCAGTACTTC.

This clonotype was observed a few times. The chain carries TRBV7-9 and TRBJ2-1; D not certain. Germline-derived CDR1 and CDR2 are SEHNR and FQNEAQ (reference sequence). There are 12 residues in the CDR3. Trimming pared 1 base from V and 10 bases from J, leaving 8 bases between. The DNA of the CDR3 is TGTGCCAGCAGCTTAGAGAGATGGGAGCAGTTCTTC. Protein product: CASSLERWEQFF.

This rearrangement joins TRBV25-1 to TRBJ2-6, with 8 nucleotides matching TRBD1. This CDR3 spans 15 amino acids. Germline assignment: CDR1 MGHDK and CDR2 SYGVNS. The ends lost 7 bases at V and 0 bases at J; junction bases unmatched: 2. CDR3: CASTDRVSGANVLTF. The CDR3 nucleotides are TGTGCCAGCACGGACAGGGTCTCTGGGGCCAACGTCCTGACTTTC. Complete variable domain (other parts from reference TRBV25-1 and TRBJ2-6): EADIYQTPRYLVIGTGKKITLECSQTMGHDKMYWYQQDPGMELHLIHYSYGVNSTEKGDLSSESTVSRIRTEHFPLTLESARPSHTSQYLCASTDRVSGANVLTFGAGSRLTVL.

This clonotype was counted ten times or more. The chain has TRBV29-1 and TRBJ2-3; no clear D gene. The V gene lost 5 bases and the J gene lost 2 bases, with 20 bases spanning the gap. The CDR3 sequence is 16 residues long. Germline-derived CDR1 and CDR2 are SQVTM and ANQGSEA. In DNA, the CDR3 is TGCAGCGTTATCTTTGAATCAGGAATTCTCACAGATACGCAGTATTTT. Its translation: CSVIFESGILTDTQYF.

In this sample, this clonotype turned up a few times. The CDR3 DNA is TGTGCCAGCAGCCACTACGGGGGATATAGCAATCAGCCCCAGCATTTT. It specifies CASSHYGGYSNQPQHF. The rearrangement uses TRBV7-2 and TRBJ1-5, with D perhaps TRBD1 (5 bases). Germline values: CDR1 SGHTA, CDR2 FQGNSA. This CDR3 spans 16 amino acids. The V and J ends lost 5 bases and 0 bases respectively, with 14 bases between them.

The chain couples TRBV2 to TRBJ2-7; D is unclear. The V gene lost 3 bases and the J gene lost 0 bases, with 9 bases spanning the gap. The V gene's germline CDR1 is SNHLY and CDR2 FYNNEI. The CDR3 sequence is 14 residues long. CDR3 protein: CASSEDNLSYEQYF. The CDR3 DNA follows: TGTGCCAGCAGTGAGGATAACCTCTCCTACGAGCAGTACTTC.

The table lists this clonotype with a few counts. The J gene is TRBJ2-5, the V gene TRBV7-2; D is perhaps TRBD2 (5 bases). Germline V gene sequence: CDR1 SGHTA, CDR2 FQGNSA. V was trimmed by 5 bases and J by 1 base, leaving 11 bases between them. The CDR3 loop spans 14 amino acids. Here the CDR3 reads CASSPSRVQETQYF. CDR3 nucleotides: TGTGCCAGCAGCCCCTCGCGGGTCCAAGAGACCCAGTACTTC. The variable domain in full, completed from reference TRBV7-2 and TRBJ2-5, reads GAGVSQSPSNKVTEKGKDVELRCDPISGHTALYWYRQSLGQGLEFLIYFQGNSAPDKSGLPSDRFSAERTGGSVSTLTIQRTQQEDSAVYLCASSPSRVQETQYFGPGTRLLVL.

The table lists this clonotype with many counts. The rearrangement uses TRBV5-1 and TRBJ2-4, with 7 bases matching TRBD2. The CDR3 extends over 15 amino acids. Germline-derived CDR1 and CDR2 are SGHRS and YFSETQ. Unmatched junction bases numbered 8, after V lost 0 bases and J lost 8 bases. The DNA of the CDR3 is TGCGCCAGCAGCTTGGACGCTAGCGGTTGGGACATTCAGTACTTC. It yields the protein CASSLDASGWDIQYF.

The table lists this clonotype with a few counts. V usage is TRBV12-3 or TRBV12-4 and J usage is TRBJ1-1; D remains unclear. CDR3 size: 13 residues. V was cut by 10 bases and J by 0 bases, with 12 bases left in between. This chain's CDR3 is CATRRRMNTEAFF. CDR3 nucleotides: TGTGCCACCCGCCGGCGGATGAACACTGAAGCTTTCTTT.

This clonotype appeared a single time. The rearrangement joins TRBV18 to TRBJ2-1; no clear D gene. Germline values: CDR1 KGHSH, CDR2 LQKENI. The CDR3 extends over 12 amino acids. Trimming took off 3 bases at V and 9 bases at J, with 9 bases between the two ends. The CDR3 DNA is TGTGCCAGCTCACCCAGCCTTTTTGAGCAGTTCTTC. Translating gives CASSPSLFEQFF.

This clonotype showed up many times. The chain is built from TRBV20-1 and TRBJ2-7; D might be TRBD1 (5 bases). Trimming shortened V by 3 bases and J by 4 bases, and 10 bases separated the two germline ends. The germline gives CDR1 DFQATT, CDR2 SNEGSKA (reference sequence). The CDR3 has 12 amino acids. The CDR3 region has the DNA TGCAGTGCTAGCTTAAGGGGTTACGAGCAGTACTTC. Its protein is CSASLRGYEQYF.

This clonotype was seen a few times. The chain links TRBV24-1 to TRBJ2-2; 7 bases fit TRBD1. CDR3 size: 16 residues. Germline V gene sequence: CDR1 KGHDR, CDR2 SFDVKD. V lost 3 bases to trimming and J lost 4 bases; unmatched junction nucleotides: 7. The CDR3 reads CATSDSGQAFTGELFF. The CDR3 DNA sequence: TGTGCCACCAGTGATAGTGGACAGGCCTTCACCGGGGAGCTGTTTTTT.